A single sample gave rise to the 24 T cell receptor beta chains below, sequenced in a study of a mutant IDH1 vaccine in newly diagnosed glioma. These TCRs' antigens remain unknown. Sample time point: week 5, during vaccination. Vaccination used 300 ug of mutant IDH1 20-mer peptide per dose, with topical imiquimod. Assay used: immunoSEQ multiplex PCR; TCRdb lists only in-frame clones, some missing. The profile shows around 36,000 clones, approximately 90% of them singletons. Sequencing used PBMCs, obtained from a glioma patient whose treatment included an IDH1 peptide vaccine. These receptors came from a man aged 50 or older with glioma.

This chain joins TRBV5-6 and TRBJ2-2; 7 bases map to TRBD2. J gave up 7 bases and V 1 base, and 4 bases lay outside the gene matches. This CDR3 is built from 14 residues. Per the germline V gene, CDR1 is SGHDT and CDR2 is YYEEEE. The CDR3 region is CASSLRVAGGELFF. DNA for the CDR3: TGTGCCAGCAGCTTGCGGGTAGCGGGCGGGGAGCTGTTTTTT.

The V and J genes are TRBV9 and TRBJ1-2; 9 bases agree with TRBD1. This CDR3 is built from 13 residues. Trimming removed 4 bases from V and 7 bases from J; junction bases left unmatched: 5. Germline values: CDR1 SGDLS, CDR2 YYNGEE. The DNA for the CDR3 is TGTGCCAGCAGCCTAACAGGGGGCACTGGCTACACCTTC. Encoded protein: CASSLTGGTGYTF.

The chain links TRBV14 to TRBJ1-1; perhaps TRBD1 as D (5 bases). The CDR3 has 15 amino acids. Per germline, CDR1 SGHDN and CDR2 FVKESK. Trimming took 1 base from V and 2 from J, leaving 11 bases between them. This CDR3 is CASSQAQGGNTEAFF. The DNA of the CDR3 is TGTGCCAGCAGCCAAGCCCAGGGAGGAAACACTGAAGCTTTCTTT.

The chain links TRBV1 to TRBJ1-1; TRBD1 was called by the table and not checked on the DNA. TRBV1 counts as a pseudogene. The CDR3 is 15 amino acids. CDR3 loop: CTSSDHRSPWFEAFF. CDR3 sequence (DNA): TGCACCAGCAGCGACCACAGGAGTCCGTGGTTTGAAGCTTTCTTT.

The chain is built from TRBV6-5 and TRBJ1-1; no clear D. Germline V gives CDR1 MNHEY, CDR2 SVGAGI. V was pared by 0 bases and J by 1 base, with 9 bases between. The CDR3 has 15 residues. The CDR3 DNA reads as TGTGCCAGCAGTTACTCGGGCCCAGGGAACACTGAAGCTTTCTTT. Translation gives CASSYSGPGNTEAFF.

This clone was seen just once. The chain uses TRBV18 and TRBJ2-5, with D uncertain. The ends were cut back, 2 bases at V and 4 bases at J, with 8 bases in the middle. The germline CDR1 and CDR2 sequences are KGHSH and LQKENI. This CDR3 is built from 13 residues. This CDR3 reads CASSPMKGETQYF. The CDR3 DNA follows: TGTGCCAGCTCACCAATGAAGGGAGAGACCCAGTACTTC.

This clone was recorded a few times. This rearrangement joins TRBV7-9 to TRBJ2-7, with a possible D match to TRBD2 (6 bases). There are 13 residues in the CDR3. Germline values: CDR1 SEHNR, CDR2 FQNEAQ (reference sequence). Deletions cut 8 bases from V and 1 base from J, with 12 bases between. The chain's CDR3 is CASGGTVSYEQYF. CDR3 nucleotide sequence: TGTGCCAGCGGGGGGACGGTATCCTACGAGCAGTACTTC.

The chain couples TRBV4-2 to TRBJ2-7, with TRBD1 identical over 7 bases. V lost 1 base and J lost 3; bases outside the gene matches: 3. Germline-derived CDR1 and CDR2 are LGHNA and YNFKEQ. The length of the CDR3 is 14 residues. In nucleotides, the CDR3 is TGTGCCAGCAGCCAAGGAGGGGGCTTCTACGAGCAGTACTTC. Translation: CASSQGGGFYEQYF.

The chain's CDR3 is CASSQSGTGADGYTF. The CDR3 coding sequence is TGTGCCAGCTCACAATCCGGGACAGGGGCGGATGGCTACACCTTC. The chain links TRBV18 to TRBJ1-2; 10 nucleotides align to TRBD1. With V trimmed by 4 bases and J by 6 bases, 8 bases remained unmatched. CDR3 length: 15 amino acids. Germline CDR1 KGHSH, CDR2 LQKENI.

The gene calls are TRBV28 and TRBJ1-5; 12 bases line up with TRBD1. The CDR3 has 17 amino acids. Germline V gene lookup returns CDR1 MDHEN and CDR2 SYDVKM. Unmatched junction bases numbered 9, after V lost 6 bases and J lost 3 bases. CDR3 sequence reads: CASSALLGQGANQPQHF. As DNA, the CDR3 is TGTGCCAGCAGCGCTCTCCTGGGACAGGGGGCCAATCAGCCCCAGCATTTT.

The chain joins TRBV9 to TRBJ2-7, with D tentatively TRBD1 or TRBD2 (5 bases each). Germline CDR1 and CDR2: SGDLS and YYNGEE. The CDR3 totals 15 residues. Deletions cut 0 bases from V and 0 bases from J, with 10 bases between. CDR3 sequence reads: CASSVVGDLSYEQYF. The DNA of the CDR3 is TGTGCCAGCAGCGTAGTAGGGGACCTCTCCTACGAGCAGTACTTC.

The chain employs TRBV30 and TRBJ2-3; weak D call: TRBD2 (6 bases). This CDR3 contains 19 residues. Trimming took off 2 bases at V and 4 bases at J, with 28 bases between the two ends. Germline V gene data show CDR1 as GTSNPN and CDR2 as SVGIG (reference sequence). DNA of the CDR3: TGTGCCTGGAGTATGCTCCCCGCGGGGCCAGCAAATCGCCCAGATACGCAGTATTTT. This encodes CAWSMLPAGPANRPDTQYF.

The chain links TRBV19 to TRBJ1-5; TRBD1 is a possible D gene (6 bases). V gave up 3 bases and J gave up 3 bases, with 12 bases separating them. Per germline, CDR1 LNHDA and CDR2 SQIVND (reference sequence). The CDR3 runs to 15 residues. The CDR3 region is CASSMGGGNNQPQHF. For the CDR3, the DNA is TGTGCCAGTAGTATGGGAGGGGGTAACAATCAGCCCCAGCATTTT.

The CDR3 is CATSLSKDHQETQYF. Here the CDR3 DNA reads TGTGCCACCAGCTTATCCAAGGACCACCAAGAGACCCAGTACTTC. V gene TRBV15 combines with J gene TRBJ2-5; D is undetermined. This CDR3 spans 15 amino acids. Germline V gene lookup returns CDR1 LNHNV and CDR2 YYDKDF (reference sequence). V shed 5 bases and J shed 0 bases, with 13 bases lying between them.

In DNA form, the CDR3 reads TGTGCCAGTAGCCCGGGGACAGGGGGGTTCGAGCAGTACTTC. Protein: CASSPGTGGFEQYF. The V gene is TRBV19, the J gene TRBJ2-7; 11 bases agree with TRBD1. The CDR3 runs 14 residues. Trimming at V came to 6 bases and at J to 6 bases, leaving 7 bases not matched to a gene. Germline V gene lookup returns CDR1 LNHDA and CDR2 SQIVND (reference sequence).

The CDR3 DNA follows: TGCGCCAGCAGCTTGCCGGGGGGCAACACCGGGGAGCTGTTTTTT. It yields the protein CASSLPGGNTGELFF. This chain connects TRBV5-1 to TRBJ2-2, with D tentatively TRBD2 (7 bases). With 1 base removed from V and 2 bases from J, the gap between germline ends came to 9 bases. CDR1 and CDR2 (germline): SGHRS, YFSETQ. The CDR3 is 15 amino acids.

J is TRBJ1-4 and V is TRBV19; TRBD1 is a possible D gene (5 bases). The CDR3 has 14 amino acids. Trimming took 4 bases from V and 7 from J, leaving 13 bases between them. Germline-derived CDR1 and CDR2 are LNHDA and SQIVND (reference sequence). This chain's CDR3 is CASSKTALPEKLFF. In DNA form, the CDR3 reads TGTGCCAGTAGTAAGACAGCCTTACCTGAAAAACTGTTTTTT.

The chain couples TRBV28 to TRBJ1-2, with 7 bases matching TRBD1. This CDR3 region has 13 residues. Germline assignment: CDR1 MDHEN and CDR2 SYDVKM. The V gene end was trimmed by 6 bases and the J gene end by 4 bases; junction bases not matched to a gene: 5. The CDR3 reads CASRRDSFYGYTF. In nucleotides, the CDR3 is TGTGCCAGCAGACGGGACAGCTTCTATGGCTACACCTTC.

The chain recombines TRBV6-6 with TRBJ2-3; D call uncertain. CDR3 length: 15 amino acids. Trimming took 1 base from V and 6 from J, leaving 14 bases between them. Germline V gene lookup returns CDR1 MNHNY and CDR2 SVGAGI (reference sequence). The CDR3 region has the DNA TGTGCCAGCAGTTACTTTATAGGTAAACTCGATACGCAGTATTTT. This encodes CASSYFIGKLDTQYF.

This sequence joins TRBV9 and TRBJ1-3; the D is unclear. Trimming stripped 3 bases from V and 6 bases from J, with 4 bases between. Per the germline V gene, CDR1 is SGDLS and CDR2 is YYNGEE. This CDR3 spans 11 amino acids. The CDR3 region has the DNA TGTGCCAGCAGCGCACAAAACACCATATATTTT. Protein product: CASSAQNTIYF.

J is TRBJ1-1 and V is TRBV29-1, with TRBD1 identical over 8 bases. Germline V lookup: CDR1 SQVTM, CDR2 ANQGSEA. The trim removed 4 bases at V and 5 bases at J, leaving 15 bases unmatched. The CDR3 is made up of 16 amino acids. The CDR3 bases are TGCAGCGTTGCTCGACTAGTCTCAGGGGGCAGTACTGAAGCTTTCTTT. It specifies CSVARLVSGGSTEAFF. The variable domain in full, with the rest retrieved from reference TRBV29-1 and TRBJ1-1, is SAVISQKPSRDICQRGTSLTIQCQVDSQVTMMFWYRQQPGQSLTLIATANQGSEATYESGFVIDKFPISRPNLTFSTLTVSNMSPEDSSIYLCSVARLVSGGSTEAFFGQGTRLTVV.

The genes are TRBV30 and TRBJ1-5; D is perhaps TRBD1 (5 bases). V lost 0 bases and J 4 bases, leaving 10 bases between the germline ends. CDR3 length: 14 residues. The V gene's germline CDR1 is GTSNPN and CDR2 SVGIG (reference sequence). CDR3 DNA sequence: TGTGCCTGGAGTGTCGGGACGTTAAATCAGCCCCAGCATTTT. Amino acids: CAWSVGTLNQPQHF.

In its sample, this clone was seen a few times. This chain connects TRBV6-1 to TRBJ2-7; D could derive from TRBD1 or TRBD2 (5 bases each). Looked up from germline, CDR1 is MNHNS and CDR2 is SASEGT. V lost 0 bases and J 4 bases, leaving 13 bases between the germline ends. The CDR3 has 15 residues. The CDR3 spells CASSEALGTAYEQYF. CDR3 sequence (DNA): TGTGCCAGCAGTGAAGCCCTTGGGACGGCTTACGAGCAGTACTTC.

The chain recombines TRBV30 with TRBJ1-2, with D hard to call. This CDR3 comprises 12 residues. Per the germline V gene, CDR1 is GTSNPN and CDR2 is SVGIG (reference sequence). The V and J ends lost 3 bases and 1 base respectively, with 6 bases between them. DNA of the CDR3: TGTGCCTGGAGCTGGAGTAACTATGGCTACACCTTC. It encodes CAWSWSNYGYTF.